The present T cell receptor beta chain was sequenced within a study of OX40 agonist ivuxolimab in advanced cancers. Study information: Three dose-escalation patients had partial responses: one with hepatocellular carcinoma and two with cutaneous melanoma.

Germline CDR1 reads LNHDA; CDR2 reads SQIVND (reference sequence). Termini included, the CDR3 measures 13 amino acids. As for this clone: The limits of the CDR3 on the DNA are not certain, so only TCRdb's listed CDR3 is given.

Assay: immunoSEQ multiplex PCR; the TCRdb copy retains only in-frame clones and omits some. Among 95,000 to 110,000 clones listed, about 91% were seen once. The chain uses TRBV19 and TRBJ2-4. This specimen consisted of CD4+ or CD8+ T cells sorted from blood, obtained in a trial of the OX40 agonist ivuxolimab. The TCR comes from an adult with an advanced solid tumor such as melanoma, head and neck, liver or kidney cancer. CDR3 protein: CASSILAKNIQYF.